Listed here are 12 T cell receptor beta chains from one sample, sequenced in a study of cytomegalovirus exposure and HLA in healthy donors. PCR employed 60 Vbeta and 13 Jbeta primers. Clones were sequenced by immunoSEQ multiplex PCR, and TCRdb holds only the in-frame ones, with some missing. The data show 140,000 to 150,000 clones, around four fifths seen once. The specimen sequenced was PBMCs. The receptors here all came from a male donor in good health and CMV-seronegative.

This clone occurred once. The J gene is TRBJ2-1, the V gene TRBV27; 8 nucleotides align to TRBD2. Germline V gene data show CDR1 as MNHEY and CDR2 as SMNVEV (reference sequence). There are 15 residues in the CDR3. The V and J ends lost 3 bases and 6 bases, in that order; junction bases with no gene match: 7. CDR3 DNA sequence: TGTGCCAGCAGTTTGGGGCTAGCGGGTTTCAATGAGCAGTTCTTC. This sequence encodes CASSLGLAGFNEQFF.

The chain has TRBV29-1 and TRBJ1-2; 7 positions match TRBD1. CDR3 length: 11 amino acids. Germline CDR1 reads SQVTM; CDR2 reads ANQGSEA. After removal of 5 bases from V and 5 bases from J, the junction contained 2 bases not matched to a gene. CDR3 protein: CSVLTGYGYTF. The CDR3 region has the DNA TGCAGCGTTCTGACAGGGTATGGCTACACCTTC.

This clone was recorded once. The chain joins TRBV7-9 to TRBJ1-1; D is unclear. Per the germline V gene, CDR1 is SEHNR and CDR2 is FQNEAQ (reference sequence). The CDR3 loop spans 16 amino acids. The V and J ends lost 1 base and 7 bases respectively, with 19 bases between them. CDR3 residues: CASSLDPPTGSDEAFF. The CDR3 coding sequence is TGTGCCAGCAGCTTAGACCCTCCCACGGGGAGTGATGAAGCTTTCTTT.

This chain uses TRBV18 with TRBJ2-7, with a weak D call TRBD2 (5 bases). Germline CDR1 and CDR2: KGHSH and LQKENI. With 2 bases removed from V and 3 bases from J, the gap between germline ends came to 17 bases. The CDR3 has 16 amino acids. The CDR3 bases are TGTGCCAGCTCACCATCTCACGAGGGCGCAGGCTACGAGCAGTACTTC. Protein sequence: CASSPSHEGAGYEQYF. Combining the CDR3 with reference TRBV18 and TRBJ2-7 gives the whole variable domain NAGVMQNPRHLVRRRGQEARLRCSPMKGHSHVYWYRQLPEEGLKFMVYLQKENIIDESGMPKERFSAEFPKEGPSILRIQQVVRGDSAAYFCASSPSHEGAGYEQYFGPGTRLTVT.

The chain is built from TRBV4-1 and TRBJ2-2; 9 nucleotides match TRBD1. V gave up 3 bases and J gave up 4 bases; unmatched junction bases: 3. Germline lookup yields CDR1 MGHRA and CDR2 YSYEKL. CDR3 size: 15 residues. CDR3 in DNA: TGCGCCAGCAGCCATACGGACAGGGGCACCGGGGAGCTGTTTTTT. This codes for CASSHTDRGTGELFF.

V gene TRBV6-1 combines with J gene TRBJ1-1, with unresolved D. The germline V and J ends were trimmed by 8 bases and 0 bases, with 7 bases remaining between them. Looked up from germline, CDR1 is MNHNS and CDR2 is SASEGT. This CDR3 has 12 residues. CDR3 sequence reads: CASLNMNTEAFF. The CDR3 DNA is TGTGCCAGCCTCAACATGAACACTGAAGCTTTCTTT.

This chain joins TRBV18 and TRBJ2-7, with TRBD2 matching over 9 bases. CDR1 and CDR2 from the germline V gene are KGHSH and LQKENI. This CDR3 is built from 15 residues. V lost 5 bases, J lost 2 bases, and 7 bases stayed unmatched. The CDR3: CASSAGGTITYEQYF. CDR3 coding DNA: TGTGCCAGCTCAGCGGGGGGGACGATTACCTACGAGCAGTACTTC.

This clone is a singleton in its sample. CDR3 sequence: CASRRDPSNTGELFF. In DNA, the CDR3 is TGTGCCAGCAGGCGGGACCCCTCGAACACCGGGGAGCTGTTTTTT. The chain is built from TRBV7-9 and TRBJ2-2; a possible D gene is TRBD2 (6 bases). V was pared by 6 bases and J by 0 bases, with 11 bases between. This CDR3 has 15 amino acids. From germline, CDR1 is SEHNR and CDR2 FQNEAQ (reference sequence).

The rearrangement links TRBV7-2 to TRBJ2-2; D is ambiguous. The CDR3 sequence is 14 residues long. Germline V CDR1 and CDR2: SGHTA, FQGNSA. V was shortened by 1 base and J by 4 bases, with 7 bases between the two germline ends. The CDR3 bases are TGTGCCAGCAGCTTAGGCCACACCACCGGGGAGCTGTTTTTT. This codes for CASSLGHTTGELFF.

Written as DNA, the CDR3 is TGTGCCAGCACCTCGAGGGGGGGGTTCCAAGAGACCCAGTACTTC. Residues: CASTSRGGFQETQYF. The chain uses TRBV11-2 and TRBJ2-5; tentatively, D is TRBD2 (7 bases). Deletions cut 7 bases from V and 1 base from J, with 16 bases between. Per the germline V gene, CDR1 is SGHAT and CDR2 is FQNNGV. The length of the CDR3 is 15 residues.

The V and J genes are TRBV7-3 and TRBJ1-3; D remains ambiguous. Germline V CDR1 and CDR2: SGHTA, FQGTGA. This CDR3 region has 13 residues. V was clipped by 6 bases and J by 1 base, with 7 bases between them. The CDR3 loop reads CASSRGSGNTIYF. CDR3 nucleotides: TGTGCCAGCAGTCGAGGGTCTGGAAACACCATATATTTT.

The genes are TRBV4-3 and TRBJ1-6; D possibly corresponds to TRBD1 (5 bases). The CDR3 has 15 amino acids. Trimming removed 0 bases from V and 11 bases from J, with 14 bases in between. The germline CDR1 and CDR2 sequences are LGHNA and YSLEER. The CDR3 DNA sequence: TGCGCCAGCAGCCAAGAGACAGCTAGGGAGGCACCCCTCCACTTT. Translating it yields CASSQETAREAPLHF.